This entry lists 14 T cell receptor beta chains sequenced from one sample in a study of blood T cell repertoires in COVID-19. The method was immunoSEQ multiplex PCR; TCRdb's version includes in-frame clones alone and lacks a portion of them. The sample carries 130,000 to 150,000 clones, 87% recorded once. What was sequenced was peripheral blood. The receptor set was obtained from a middle-aged man who had recovered from COVID-19.

This chain uses TRBV4-2 with TRBJ1-5, with D possibly TRBD1 on 5 matching bases. Trimming stripped 0 bases from V and 9 bases from J, with 21 bases between. The CDR3 has 17 amino acids. Per germline, CDR1 LGHNA and CDR2 YNFKEQ. CDR3 sequence: CASSQDPVGGALLPQHF. The CDR3 region has the DNA TGTGCCAGCAGCCAAGATCCGGTAGGTGGGGCTTTGTTGCCCCAGCATTTT.

The rearrangement joins TRBV6-5 to TRBJ2-2; TRBD2 might be the D (6 bases). The CDR3 consists of 15 residues. Germline lookup yields CDR1 MNHEY and CDR2 SVGAGI. Trimming pared 3 bases from V and 2 bases from J, leaving 10 bases between. The CDR3 reads CASSYSGTNTGELFF. CDR3 in DNA: TGTGCCAGCAGTTATTCGGGGACTAACACCGGGGAGCTGTTTTTT.

The J gene is TRBJ2-5, the V gene TRBV15; TRBD1 might be the D (6 bases). CDR1 is LNHNV and CDR2 is YYDKDF in the germline V gene (reference sequence). The V end was cut by 0 bases, the J end by 1 base, with 12 bases between. This CDR3 region has 16 residues. CDR3 DNA: TGTGCCACCAGCAGAGATTTAGGACAGCCCCAAGAGACCCAGTACTTC. Translation: CATSRDLGQPQETQYF.

The chain joins TRBV30 to TRBJ1-5; D is ambiguous. Trimming removed 7 bases from V and 6 bases from J, with 13 bases in between. The CDR3 extends over 12 amino acids. Germline values: CDR1 GTSNPN, CDR2 SVGIG (reference sequence). CDR3 in DNA: TGTGCCTCCGGGAGAGGGTTTCAGCCCCAGCATTTT. Amino acid sequence: CASGRGFQPQHF. Looking up the rest from reference TRBV30 and TRBJ1-5 gives the full variable domain: SQTIHQWPATLVQPVGSPLSLECTVEGTSNPNLYWYRQAAGRGLQLLFYSVGIGQISSEVPQNLSASRPQDRQFILSSKKLLLSDSGFYLCASGRGFQPQHFGDGTRLSIL.

The chain recombines TRBV30 with TRBJ1-6; TRBD1 might be the D (6 bases). The CDR3 covers 15 residues. V was trimmed by 4 bases and J by 0 bases, leaving 10 bases between them. Germline V gene lookup returns CDR1 GTSNPN and CDR2 SVGIG (reference sequence). The CDR3 bases are TGTGCCTGGAACAGGGAGAGCTCCTATAATTCACCCCTCCACTTT. It translates to CAWNRESSYNSPLHF.

The gene calls are TRBV29-1 and TRBJ1-1, with D maybe TRBD1 (5 bases). Germline lookup yields CDR1 SQVTM and CDR2 ANQGSEA. V was trimmed by 4 bases and J by 0 bases, leaving 9 bases between them. This CDR3 is 13 amino acids long. The CDR3 loop is CSVVGHLNTEAFF. In DNA, the CDR3 is TGCAGCGTTGTCGGACATTTGAACACTGAAGCTTTCTTT.

The chain carries TRBV11-2 and TRBJ1-6; tentatively, D is TRBD1 (6 bases). Germline V gives CDR1 SGHAT, CDR2 FQNNGV. V was trimmed by 2 bases and J by 9 bases, leaving 14 bases between them. The CDR3 is 15 residues long. The CDR3 sequence: CASSLNPDSSSPLHF. As DNA, the CDR3 is TGTGCCAGCAGCTTAAACCCGGACAGTTCTTCACCCCTCCACTTT.

The V gene is TRBV5-1, the J gene TRBJ2-7, with D unclear. The CDR3 sequence is 13 residues long. The ends were cut back, 2 bases at V and 0 bases at J, with 6 bases in the middle. Germline CDR1 reads SGHRS; CDR2 reads YFSETQ. The DNA for the CDR3 is TGCGCCAGCAGCTTCCGGAGCTCCTACGAGCAGTACTTC. Protein sequence: CASSFRSSYEQYF.

This chain uses TRBV6-5 with TRBJ2-7, with D maybe TRBD2 (5 bases). The CDR3 is 13 residues long. Germline V CDR1 and CDR2: MNHEY, SVGAGI. The V end lost 4 bases, the J end lost 7 bases, and 14 bases lay between the germline ends. CDR3 residues: CASSSPLRREQYF. CDR3 sequence (DNA): TGTGCCAGCAGTTCTCCCCTTAGGAGGGAGCAGTACTTC.

The V and J genes are TRBV13 and TRBJ2-7; possibly TRBD2 for D (6 bases). The CDR3 sequence is 15 residues long. Germline loops: CDR1 PRHDT, CDR2 FYEKMQ (reference sequence). V lost 0 bases and J 0 bases, leaving 9 bases between the germline ends. The CDR3 DNA follows: TGTGCCAGCAGCTTAGGCCGGGAGAGCTCCTACGAGCAGTACTTC. As protein: CASSLGRESSYEQYF.

The rearrangement uses TRBV5-5 and TRBJ2-7; TRBD1 agrees at 9 bases. The CDR3 contains 15 residues. Germline V gene lookup returns CDR1 SGHKS and CDR2 YYEKEE (reference sequence). J lost 6 bases, V lost 0 bases, and 7 bases had no gene match. The CDR3 loop is CASSLGQGVKSEQYF. CDR3 sequence (DNA): TGTGCCAGCAGCTTGGGACAGGGGGTAAAAAGCGAGCAGTACTTC.

The rearrangement links TRBV6-6 to TRBJ2-2; 8 bases line up with TRBD1. V lost 5 bases to trimming and J lost 2 bases; unmatched junction nucleotides: 7. The length of the CDR3 is 16 residues. Germline values: CDR1 MNHNY, CDR2 SVGAGI (reference sequence). DNA for the CDR3: TGTGCCAGCAGTCGACGGACAGGGTATAACACCGGGGAGCTGTTTTTT. Protein: CASSRRTGYNTGELFF.

V is TRBV5-6 and J is TRBJ2-2; D perhaps matches TRBD2 (5 bases). CDR1 and CDR2 (germline): SGHDT, YYEEEE. Trimming cost V 0 bases and J 4 bases, with 10 bases left between them. The length of the CDR3 is 15 residues. CDR3 protein: CASSLVRVRTGELFF. In DNA form, the CDR3 reads TGTGCCAGCAGCTTGGTGCGGGTGCGCACCGGGGAGCTGTTTTTT.

V is TRBV6-5 and J is TRBJ2-2; 8 bases are shared with TRBD1. Germline values: CDR1 MNHEY, CDR2 SVGAGI. V lost 7 bases, J lost 5 bases, and 6 bases stayed unmatched. The CDR3 is 14 residues long. As DNA, the CDR3 is TGTGCCAGCACTCCAGGGGGCGCGACCGGGGAGCTGTTTTTT. Protein: CASTPGGATGELFF.